A selection of T cell receptor beta chains follows, all from one sample in a study of Graves' ophthalmopathy and Graves' hyperthyroidism. TCRdb passed the multiplex PCR reads through MiXCR, listing each CDR3 protein once. The sample includes around 1,000,000 distinct CDR3 sequences, 35% to 45% of them seen just once. The sample taken for sequencing was peripheral blood or thyroid tissue (not recorded which). These receptors all come from an adult man with Graves' hyperthyroidism. Both conserved end residues are part of each CDR3. The D gene is left open where the match is weak. The size field is filled for only some rows; it gives once, few, many or a size class.

J | V | D | size | DNA | CDR3
TRBJ2-7 | TRBV30 | NA | NA | TGTGCCTGGGGTTTACCCTACGAGCAGTACTTC | CAWGLPYEQYF
TRBJ1-2 | TRBV25-1 | TRBD1 | few | TGTGCCAGCAGTGCTAGAGGGGACAGCCTTAACTATGGCTACACCTTC | CASSARGDSLNYGYTF
TRBJ2-2 | TRBV9 | NA | many | TGTGCCAGCAGCCCATCGCTCACCGGGGAGCTGTTTTTT | CASSPSLTGELFF
TRBJ2-7 | TRBV3-2 | NA | few | TGTGCCAGCAGCCAAGACTTCGCTGTCTCAACCTACGAGCAGTACTTC | CASSQDFAVSTYEQYF
TRBJ2-5 | TRBV5-1 | NA | many | TGCGCCAGCAGCAACGTACGGAGCCTAGGGACCCAGTACTTC | CASSNVRSLGTQYF
TRBJ2-7 | TRBV29-1 | TRBD1 | NA | TGCAGCGTTGCGACAGGGAGATCCTACGAGCAGTACTTC | CSVATGRSYEQYF
TRBJ2-5 | TRBV29-1 | NA | many | TGCAGCGTTGAAGACAAAGGGATCCAAGAGACCCAGTACTTC | CSVEDKGIQETQYF
TRBJ2-7 | TRBV29-1 | NA | NA | TGCACCGAAGGAGGGACATCCTACGAGCAGTACTTC | CTEGGTSYEQYF
TRBJ2-2 | TRBV28 | NA | few | TGTGCCAGCAGGACCGGGACTCTAAACACCGGGGAGCTGTTTTTT | CASRTGTLNTGELFF
TRBJ1-6 | TRBV12-3/TRBV12-4 | NA | few | TGTGCCAGCAGTCCACAGGGAGCCGGTTCACCCCTCCACTTT | CASSPQGAGSPLHF
TRBJ1-6 | TRBV5-1 | TRBD1 | many | TGCGCCAGCAGTTCACCTCAGGGGGATGGTTCACCCCTCCACTTT | CASSSPQGDGSPLHF
TRBJ2-2 | TRBV6-5 | NA | NA | TGTGCCAGCAGCAATCTCTGGGACACAAGCATGGATACCGGGGAGCTGTTTTTT | CASSNLWDTSMDTGELFF
TRBJ1-6 | TRBV4-3 | NA | NA | TGCGCCAGCAGCCAAGACCGGGAACAGGGCAATTCACCCCTCCACTTT | CASSQDREQGNSPLHF
TRBJ1-5 | TRBV6-2/TRBV6-3 | NA | NA | TGTGCCAGCAGTTACAAGGCCAATCAGCCCCAGCATTTT | CASSYKANQPQHF
TRBJ2-2 | TRBV20-1 | TRBD2 | few | TGCAGTGCTAGAGATGGGCTAGCGGGAGGGAACACCGGGGAGCTGTTTTTT | CSARDGLAGGNTGELFF
TRBJ2-2 | TRBV19 | TRBD1 | NA | TGTGCCAGTAGTAACCAGGGGGCTACCGGGGAGCTGTTTTTT | CASSNQGATGELFF
TRBJ2-7 | TRBV4-1 | NA | NA | TGCGCCAGCAGCCAAGGTTCCGACCCGACCTACGAGCAGTACTTC | CASSQGSDPTYEQYF
TRBJ2-1 | TRBV13 | TRBD2 | NA | TGTGCCAGCAGCTCTAGGCAGACTAGCGGGAGATATGGTGAGCAGTTCTTC | CASSSRQTSGRYGEQFF
TRBJ2-7 | TRBV20-1 | NA | NA | TGCAGTGCTAGAGATAACAGGGAGGCCTACGAGCAGTACTTC | CSARDNREAYEQYF
TRBJ1-5 | TRBV6-5 | NA | NA | TGTGCCAGCAATTGGGACACCCTTAGCAATCAGCCCCAGCATTTT | CASNWDTLSNQPQHF
TRBJ1-5 | TRBV7-9 | NA | NA | TGTGCCAGCAGCGAGAGACAGCTCCAGCATTTT | CASSERQLQHF
TRBJ1-5 | TRBV12-5 | NA | many | TGTGCTAGTGGTTTGGTTACAGGGCTGAGTCAGCCCCAGCATTTT | CASGLVTGLSQPQHF
TRBJ2-2 | TRBV29-1 | NA | many | TGCAGCGTTGACCTCGGTAGTACCGGGGAGCTGTTTTTT | CSVDLGSTGELFF
TRBJ2-5 | TRBV20-1 | TRBD1 | few | TGCAGTGCTAGATATCCGGGACAGAGCCTCCAAGAGACCCAGTACTTC | CSARYPGQSLQETQYF
TRBJ2-2 | TRBV11-2 | NA | few | TGTGCCAGCAGCTTTTCAGTCGGGAACACCGGGGAGCTGTTTTTT | CASSFSVGNTGELFF
TRBJ2-7 | TRBV12-3/TRBV12-4 | TRBD2 | NA | TGTGCCAGCAGTTCGACTAGCGGGATAAACTACGAGCAGTACTTC | CASSSTSGINYEQYF
TRBJ2-6 | TRBV9 | NA | many | TGTGCCAGCACCCCCCGGGGGGCTCTTGGGGCCAACGTCCTGACTTTC | CASTPRGALGANVLTF
TRBJ1-3 | TRBV12-3/TRBV12-4 | NA | NA | TGTGCCAGCAGTTTTCGGCGGGGGAACACCATATATTTT | CASSFRRGNTIYF
TRBJ2-5 | TRBV11-2 | NA | NA | TGTGCCAGCAGTTCCGGGCCACAGGCGGGGGAGACCCAGTACTTC | CASSSGPQAGETQYF
TRBJ1-1 | TRBV19 | NA | many | TGTGCCTCCTCTCGGGCTTTGAACACTGAAGCTTTCTTT | CASSRALNTEAFF